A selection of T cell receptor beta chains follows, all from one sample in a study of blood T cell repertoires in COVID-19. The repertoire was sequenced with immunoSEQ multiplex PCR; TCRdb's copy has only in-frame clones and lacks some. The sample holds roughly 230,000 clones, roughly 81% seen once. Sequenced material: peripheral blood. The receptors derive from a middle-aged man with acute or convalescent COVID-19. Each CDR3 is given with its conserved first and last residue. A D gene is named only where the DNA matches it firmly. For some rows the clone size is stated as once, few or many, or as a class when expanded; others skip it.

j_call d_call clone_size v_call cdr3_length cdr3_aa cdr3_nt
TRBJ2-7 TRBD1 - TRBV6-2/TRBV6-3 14 CASSSEGQGYEQYF TGTGCCAGCAGTTCCGAGGGACAGGGCTACGAGCAGTACTTC
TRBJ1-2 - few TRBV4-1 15 CASSREPGVGYGYTF TGCGCCAGCAGCCGCGAGCCGGGGGTGGGCTATGGCTACACCTTC
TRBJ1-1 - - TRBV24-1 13 CATRGGGGTEAFF TGTGCCACCAGAGGGGGAGGGGGCACTGAAGCTTTCTTT
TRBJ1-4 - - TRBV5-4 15 CASSLGGGAREKLFF TGTGCCAGCAGCTTGGGAGGGGGGGCGCGTGAAAAACTGTTTTTT
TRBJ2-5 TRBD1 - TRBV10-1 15 CASNEGRGFTETQYF TGCGCCAGCAATGAGGGCAGGGGGTTTACGGAGACCCAGTACTTC
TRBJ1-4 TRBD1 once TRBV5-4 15 CASSIRDSWGEKLFF TGTGCCAGCAGCATCAGGGACAGCTGGGGTGAAAAACTGTTTTTT
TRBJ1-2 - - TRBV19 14 CASSIRSAGYGYTF TGTGCCAGTAGTATAAGGTCGGCGGGTTATGGCTACACCTTC
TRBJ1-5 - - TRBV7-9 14 CASSLAGDHQPQHF TGTGCCAGCAGCTTAGCAGGGGATCATCAGCCCCAGCATTTT
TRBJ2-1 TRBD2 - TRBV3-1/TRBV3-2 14 CASSSAGSYNEQFF TGTGCCAGCAGCTCAGCGGGATCCTACAATGAGCAGTTCTTC
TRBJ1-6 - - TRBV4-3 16 CASSQDQGSYNSPLHF TGCGCCAGCAGCCAAGATCAGGGCTCCTATAATTCACCCCTCCACTTT